This TCR beta chain was identified during a study of CD4 T cells in relation to SARS-CoV-2 and coronaviruses. Across the study: The restricting HLA molecule for shared crossreactive spike epitopes was mapped. General study findings and limits: Crossreactive clones expanded significantly less to SARS-CoV-2 than monoreactive clones. This crossreactivity analysis covered spike protein alone, no other viral proteins.

Sequencing used immunoSEQ multiplex PCR; TCRdb keeps in-frame clones, though not all of them. The data show more than 25,000 clones, 60% to 85% seen once. Concerning this clone itself: The target antigen is unknown.

The unexposed donors gave CD4+ T cells in about 2011-2018, prior to COVID-19. Isolation of CD4+ T cells took place after roughly nine days in culture. Testing used SARS-CoV-2 S/N and four cold-coronavirus spikes on unexposed-donor CD4+ T cells, cells permitting. This CDR3 contains 16 residues. V shed 6 bases and J shed 4 bases, with 16 bases lying between them. CDR1 LNHDA and CDR2 SQIVND come from the germline V gene (reference sequence). The source is a human donor in good health. This chain joins TRBV19 and TRBJ1-6; a possible D gene is TRBD1 (6 bases). The sample consisted of CD4+ T cells from PBMCs, cultured in vitro. CDR3 residues: CASSLPVGQYNSPLHF. Here the CDR3 DNA reads TGTGCCAGTAGCCTCCCAGTCGGACAGTATAATTCACCCCTCCACTTT.